The source of this T cell receptor beta chain is a study of T cell repertoires in cytomegalovirus infection. Study overall: Use of recently identified HLA-C-restricted and well-studied HLA-B-restricted CMV epitopes was part of the study. An indication of both CMV infection and matching HLA type came from public TCR beta signatures. Overall study results and limits: HLA-C-restricted CMV-specific TCR beta clonotypes were dominant in the ex vivo response.

TCRdb ran MiXCR on the reads and lists one entry per CDR3 protein. Of 360,000 or so distinct CDR3 sequences in the sample, about 35% were seen once. This clonotype was observed a few times. The antigen is not known. The V gene's germline CDR1 is SGHTA and CDR2 FQGNSA. V lost 8 bases and J 15 bases, leaving 20 bases between the germline ends. The CDR3 is 12 amino acids. The chain recombines TRBV7-2 with TRBJ2-1; weak D call: TRBD2 (5 bases). This TCR was recovered from a human donor in good health (CMV status not recorded). Some clones in this sample may be carry-over from other donors' samples. Material: cultured PBMCs, obtained from culture after CMV antigen stimulation. The CDR3 loop reads CASGGSRETGFF. Here the CDR3 DNA reads TGTGCCAGCGGTGGGAGCCGGGAAACGGGGTTCTTC.